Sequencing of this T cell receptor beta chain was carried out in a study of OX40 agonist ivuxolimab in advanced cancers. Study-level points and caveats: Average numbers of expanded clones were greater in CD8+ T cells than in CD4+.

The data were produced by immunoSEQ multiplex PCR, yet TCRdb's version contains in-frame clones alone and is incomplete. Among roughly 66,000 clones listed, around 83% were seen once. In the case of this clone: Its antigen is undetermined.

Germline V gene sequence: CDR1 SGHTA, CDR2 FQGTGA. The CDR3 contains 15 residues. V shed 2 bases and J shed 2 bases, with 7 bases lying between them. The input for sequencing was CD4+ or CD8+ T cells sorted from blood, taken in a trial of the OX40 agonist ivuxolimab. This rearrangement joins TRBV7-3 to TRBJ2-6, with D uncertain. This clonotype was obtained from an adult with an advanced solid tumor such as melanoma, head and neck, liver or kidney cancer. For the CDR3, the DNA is TGTGCCAGCAGCTTACGAGGAACTGGGGCCAACGTCCTGACTTTC. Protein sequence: CASSLRGTGANVLTF.